This entry is about one T cell receptor (beta chain). This sample stems from a study of blood T cell repertoires in COVID-19. Overall study: Both acute and convalescent COVID-19 samples were obtained from the United States, Italy and Spain. T cells, B-cell-depleted T cells, or PBMCs provided the cDNA or gDNA that served as material.

Per the original data handling: Cell counts per sample came from amplifying reference gene primers. Sequenced by immunoSEQ multiplex PCR; TCRdb stores in-frame clones only, minus some. V and J calls and clone size are copied from that table; D and trimming were computed from the DNA. The profile covers some 110,000 clones, with roughly 90% appearing a single time and roughly 8% taken by the ten largest. V was pared by 1 base and J by 0 bases, with 12 bases between. CDR1 and CDR2 (germline): LGHDT, YNNKEL (reference sequence). The CDR3 consists of 16 residues. The source material was peripheral blood. This chain uses TRBV3-1 (or the pseudogene TRBV3-2) with TRBJ2-5; D uncertain. This sequence was found in a man in his 70s who had recovered from COVID-19. This chain's CDR3 is CASSQGETPYQETQYF. The CDR3 DNA follows: TGTGCCAGCAGCCAAGGTGAAACACCGTACCAAGAGACCCAGTACTTC.